This T cell receptor beta chain emerged from a study of a mutant IDH1 vaccine in newly diagnosed glioma. Looking at the study overall: Patients received eight vaccinations in weeks 1, 3, 5, 7, 11, 15, 19, 23. Following radiotherapy alone, or alongside temozolomide cycles, vaccination was started after an interval of 4-6 weeks. Whole-study results and caveats: Any relationship between pseudoprogression and changes in top peripheral T cell clonotypes seemed absent.

Time point here: week 11, during vaccination. Alongside topical imiquimod, each dose of vaccine comprised 300 ug of mutant IDH1 20-mer peptide. Sequencing was performed with immunoSEQ multiplex PCR; in TCRdb, only in-frame clones are kept and a portion is missing. The data hold some 130,000 clones, with around 77% observed a single time. J lost 7 bases, V lost 2 bases, and 5 bases had no gene match. The germline CDR1 and CDR2 sequences are SGHTA and FQGTGA. The CDR3 totals 15 residues. Details on this clone: Its specificity is unknown.

The J gene is TRBJ2-1, the V gene TRBV7-3; 10 nucleotides match TRBD2. The receptor was derived from a man aged 40-49 years with glioma. The sample was PBMCs, taken from a glioma patient whose treatment included an IDH1 peptide vaccine. The CDR3 coding sequence is TGTGCCAGCAGCTTATCTACTAGCGGGGCAAATGAGCAGTTCTTC. Protein sequence: CASSLSTSGANEQFF.